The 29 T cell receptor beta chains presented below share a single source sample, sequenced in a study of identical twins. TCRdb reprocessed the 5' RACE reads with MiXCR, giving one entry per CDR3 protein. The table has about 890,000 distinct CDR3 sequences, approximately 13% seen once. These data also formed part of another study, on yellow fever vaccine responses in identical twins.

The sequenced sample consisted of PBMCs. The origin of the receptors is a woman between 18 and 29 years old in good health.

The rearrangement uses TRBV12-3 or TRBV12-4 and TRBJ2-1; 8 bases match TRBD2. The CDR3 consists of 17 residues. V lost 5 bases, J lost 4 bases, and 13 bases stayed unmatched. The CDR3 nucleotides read TGTGCCAGCAGTCCCCCAGGGGTGCAGCGGGAGTACAATGAGCAGTTCTTC. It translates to CASSPPGVQREYNEQFF.

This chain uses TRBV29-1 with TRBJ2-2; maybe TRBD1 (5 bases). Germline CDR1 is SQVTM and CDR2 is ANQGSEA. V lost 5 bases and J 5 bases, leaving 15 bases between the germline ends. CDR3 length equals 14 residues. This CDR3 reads CSVFGQGGTGELFF. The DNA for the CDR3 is TGCAGCGTTTTTGGGCAGGGTGGAACCGGGGAGCTGTTTTTT.

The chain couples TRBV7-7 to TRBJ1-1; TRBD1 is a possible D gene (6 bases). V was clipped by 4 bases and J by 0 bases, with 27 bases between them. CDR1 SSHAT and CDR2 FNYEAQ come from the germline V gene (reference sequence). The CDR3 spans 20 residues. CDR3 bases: TGTGCCAGCAGCTCCGGGACCTTCGGACAGATACTCCTTATGAACACTGAAGCTTTCTTT. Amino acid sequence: CASSSGTFGQILLMNTEAFF.

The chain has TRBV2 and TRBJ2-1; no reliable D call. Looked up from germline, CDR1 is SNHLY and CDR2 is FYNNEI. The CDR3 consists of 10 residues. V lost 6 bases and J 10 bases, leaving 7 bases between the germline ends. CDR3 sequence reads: CASRIGEQFF. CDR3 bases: TGTGCCAGCAGAATAGGGGAGCAGTTCTTC.

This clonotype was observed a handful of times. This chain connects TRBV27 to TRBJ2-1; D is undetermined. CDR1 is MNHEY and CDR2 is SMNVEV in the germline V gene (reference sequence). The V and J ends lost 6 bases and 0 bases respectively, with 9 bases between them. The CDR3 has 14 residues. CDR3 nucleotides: TGTGCCAGCAGAAGCCAGAGCTCCTACAATGAGCAGTTCTTC. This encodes CASRSQSSYNEQFF.

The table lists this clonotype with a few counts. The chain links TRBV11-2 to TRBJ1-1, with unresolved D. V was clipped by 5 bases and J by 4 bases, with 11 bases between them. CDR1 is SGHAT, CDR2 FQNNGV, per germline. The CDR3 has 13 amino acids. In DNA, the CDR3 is TGTGCCAGCAGCACCGCGAGGGTCACTGAAGCTTTCTTT. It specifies CASSTARVTEAFF.

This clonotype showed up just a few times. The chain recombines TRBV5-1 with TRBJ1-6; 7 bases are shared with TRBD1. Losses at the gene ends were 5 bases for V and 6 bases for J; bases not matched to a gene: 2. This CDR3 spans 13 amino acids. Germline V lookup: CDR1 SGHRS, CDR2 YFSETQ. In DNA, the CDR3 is TGCGCCAGCAGGACAGGGTTTAATTCACCCCTCCACTTT. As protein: CASRTGFNSPLHF.

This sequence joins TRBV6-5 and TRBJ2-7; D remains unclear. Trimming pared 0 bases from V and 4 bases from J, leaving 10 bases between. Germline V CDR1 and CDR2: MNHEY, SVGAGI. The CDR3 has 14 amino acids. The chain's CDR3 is CASSYSKTVYEQYV. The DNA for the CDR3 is TGTGCCAGCAGTTACTCCAAGACCGTGTACGAGCAGTACGTC.

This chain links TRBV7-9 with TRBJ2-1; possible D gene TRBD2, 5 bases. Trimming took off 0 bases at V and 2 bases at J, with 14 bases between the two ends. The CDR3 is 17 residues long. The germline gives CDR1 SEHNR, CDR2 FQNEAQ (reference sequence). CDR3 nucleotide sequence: TGTGCCAGCAGCTTAGCGCCCAGTAGCGTGGCCTACAATGAGCAGTTCTTC. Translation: CASSLAPSSVAYNEQFF.

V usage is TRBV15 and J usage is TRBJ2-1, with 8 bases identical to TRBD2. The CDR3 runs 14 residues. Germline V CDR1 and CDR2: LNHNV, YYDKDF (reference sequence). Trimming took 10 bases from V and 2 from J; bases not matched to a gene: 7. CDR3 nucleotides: TGTGCCATAACAGCGGGAGCCCCCTACAATGAGCAGTTCTTC. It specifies CAITAGAPYNEQFF.

The CDR3 region is CASSLGMLARNEQFF. CDR3 nucleotide sequence: TGTGCCAGCAGCTTAGGGATGTTGGCCAGAAATGAGCAGTTCTTC. V usage is TRBV7-2 and J usage is TRBJ2-1; D unclear. The CDR3 extends over 15 amino acids. The V gene's germline CDR1 is SGHTA and CDR2 FQGNSA. The ends were cut back, 1 base at V and 7 bases at J, with 14 bases in the middle. The full variable domain, rest sourced from reference TRBV7-2 and TRBJ2-1, is GAGVSQSPSNKVTEKGKDVELRCDPISGHTALYWYRQSLGQGLEFLIYFQGNSAPDKSGLPSDRFSAERTGGSVSTLTIQRTQQEDSAVYLCASSLGMLARNEQFFGPGTRLTVL.

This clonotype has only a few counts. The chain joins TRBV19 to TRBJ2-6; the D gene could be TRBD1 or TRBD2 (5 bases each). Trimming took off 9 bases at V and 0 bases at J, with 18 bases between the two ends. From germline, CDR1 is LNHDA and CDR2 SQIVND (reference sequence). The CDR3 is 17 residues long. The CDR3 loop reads CASSKTGPPSGANVLTF. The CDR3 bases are TGTGCCAGCAGCAAAACGGGACCGCCCTCTGGGGCCAACGTCCTGACTTTC.

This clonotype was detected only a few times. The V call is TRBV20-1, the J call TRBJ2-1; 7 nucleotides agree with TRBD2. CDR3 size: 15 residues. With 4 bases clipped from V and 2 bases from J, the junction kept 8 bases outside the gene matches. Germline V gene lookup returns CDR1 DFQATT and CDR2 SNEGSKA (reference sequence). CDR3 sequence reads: CSAKQLANPYNEQFF. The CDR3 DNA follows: TGCAGTGCTAAACAACTAGCGAACCCCTACAATGAGCAGTTCTTC.

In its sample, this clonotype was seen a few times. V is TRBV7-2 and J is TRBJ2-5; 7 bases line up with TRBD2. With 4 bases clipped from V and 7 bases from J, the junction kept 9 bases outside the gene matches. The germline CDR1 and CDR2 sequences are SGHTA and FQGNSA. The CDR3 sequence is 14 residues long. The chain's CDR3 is CASSSSGQTGTQYF. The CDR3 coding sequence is TGTGCCAGCAGCTCTAGCGGCCAAACGGGGACCCAGTACTTC.

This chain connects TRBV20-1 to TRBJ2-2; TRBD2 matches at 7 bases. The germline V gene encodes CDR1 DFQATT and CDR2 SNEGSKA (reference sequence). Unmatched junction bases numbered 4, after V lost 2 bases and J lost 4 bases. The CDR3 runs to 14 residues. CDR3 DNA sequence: TGCAGTGCTAGACCTAGCGGTCTCACCGGGGAGCTGTTTTTT. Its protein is CSARPSGLTGELFF.

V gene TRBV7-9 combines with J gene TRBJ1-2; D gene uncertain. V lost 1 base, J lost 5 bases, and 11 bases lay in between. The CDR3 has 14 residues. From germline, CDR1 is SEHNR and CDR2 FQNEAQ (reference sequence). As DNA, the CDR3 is TGTGCCAGCAGCTTAGTCGGTCCGTGGTATGGCTACACCTTC. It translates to CASSLVGPWYGYTF.

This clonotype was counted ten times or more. The CDR3 DNA is TGTGCCAGCAGCTTAGGTGCAGGGCCCTCCTACGAGCAGTACGTC. Amino acid sequence: CASSLGAGPSYEQYV. The chain is built from TRBV7-9 and TRBJ2-7; tentative D call: TRBD1 (5 bases). Trimming pared 1 base from V and 0 bases from J, leaving 10 bases between. The CDR3 is 15 residues long. The germline V gene has CDR1 SEHNR and CDR2 FQNEAQ (reference sequence).

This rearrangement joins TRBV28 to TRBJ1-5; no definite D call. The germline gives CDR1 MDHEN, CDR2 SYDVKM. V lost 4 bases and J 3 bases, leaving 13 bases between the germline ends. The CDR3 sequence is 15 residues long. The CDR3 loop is CASSSGASINQPQHF. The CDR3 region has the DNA TGTGCCAGCAGTTCCGGCGCCAGCATCAATCAGCCCCAGCATTTT.

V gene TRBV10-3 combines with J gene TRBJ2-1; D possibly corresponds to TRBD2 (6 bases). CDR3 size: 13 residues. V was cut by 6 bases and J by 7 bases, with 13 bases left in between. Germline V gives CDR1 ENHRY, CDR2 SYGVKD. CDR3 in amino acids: CAISPGSPNEQFF. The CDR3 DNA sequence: TGTGCCATCAGCCCCGGGAGTCCTAATGAGCAGTTCTTC.

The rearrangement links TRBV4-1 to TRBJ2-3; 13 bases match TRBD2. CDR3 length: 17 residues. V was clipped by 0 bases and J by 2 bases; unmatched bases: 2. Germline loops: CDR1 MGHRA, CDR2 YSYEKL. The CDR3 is CASSQDGTSGVTDTQYF. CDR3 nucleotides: TGCGCCAGCAGCCAAGATGGGACTAGCGGGGTCACAGATACGCAGTATTTT.

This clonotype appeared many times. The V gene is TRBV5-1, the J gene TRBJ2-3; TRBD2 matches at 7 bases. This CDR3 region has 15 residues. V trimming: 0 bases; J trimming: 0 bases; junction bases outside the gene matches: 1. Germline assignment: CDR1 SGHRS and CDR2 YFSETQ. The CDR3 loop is CASSLDGRSTDTQYF. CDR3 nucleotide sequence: TGCGCCAGCAGCTTGGACGGGAGGAGCACAGATACGCAGTATTTT.

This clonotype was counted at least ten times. The CDR3 loop reads CASSLPSGQETQYF. CDR3 DNA: TGTGCCAGCAGCCTACCATCGGGACAAGAGACCCAGTACTTC. The chain employs TRBV28 and TRBJ2-5; D is perhaps TRBD2 (5 bases). Trimming stripped 6 bases from V and 2 bases from J, with 13 bases between. This CDR3 region has 14 residues. Germline assignment: CDR1 MDHEN and CDR2 SYDVKM.

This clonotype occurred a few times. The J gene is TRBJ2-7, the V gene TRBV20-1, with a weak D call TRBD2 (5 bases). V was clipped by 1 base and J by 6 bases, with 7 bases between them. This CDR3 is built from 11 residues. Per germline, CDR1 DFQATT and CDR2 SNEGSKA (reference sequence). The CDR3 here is CSARAGIEQYF. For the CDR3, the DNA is TGCAGTGCTAGAGCCGGGATCGAGCAGTACTTC.

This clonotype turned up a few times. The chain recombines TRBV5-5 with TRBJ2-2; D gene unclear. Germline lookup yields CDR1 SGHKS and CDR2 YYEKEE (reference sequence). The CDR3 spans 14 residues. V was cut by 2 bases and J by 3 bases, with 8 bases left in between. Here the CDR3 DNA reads TGTGCCAGCAGCTTCTACATGGACACCGGGGAGCTGTTTTTT. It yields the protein CASSFYMDTGELFF. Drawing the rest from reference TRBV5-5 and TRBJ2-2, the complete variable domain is DAGVTQSPTHLIKTRGQQVTLRCSPISGHKSVSWYQQVLGQGPQFIFQYYEKEERGRGNFPDRFSARQFPNYSSELNVNALLLGDSALYLCASSFYMDTGELFFGEGSRLTVL.

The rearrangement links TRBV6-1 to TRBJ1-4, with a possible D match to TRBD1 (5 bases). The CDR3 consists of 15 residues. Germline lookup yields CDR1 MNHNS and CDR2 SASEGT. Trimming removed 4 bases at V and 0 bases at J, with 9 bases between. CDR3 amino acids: CASSGGSSTNEKLFF. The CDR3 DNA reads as TGTGCCAGCAGTGGGGGGAGTTCAACTAATGAAAAACTGTTTTTT.

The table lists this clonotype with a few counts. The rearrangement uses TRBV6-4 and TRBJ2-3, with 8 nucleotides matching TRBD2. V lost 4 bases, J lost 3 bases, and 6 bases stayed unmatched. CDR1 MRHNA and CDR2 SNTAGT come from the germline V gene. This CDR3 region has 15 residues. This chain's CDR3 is CASSGAGDGTDTQYF. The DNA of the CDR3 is TGTGCCAGCAGTGGAGCGGGAGACGGGACAGATACGCAGTATTTT.

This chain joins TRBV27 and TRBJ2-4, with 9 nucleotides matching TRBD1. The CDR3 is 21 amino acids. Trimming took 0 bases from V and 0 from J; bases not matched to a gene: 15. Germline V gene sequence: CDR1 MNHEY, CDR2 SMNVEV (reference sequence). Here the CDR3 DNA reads TGTGCCAGCAGTTTATCGGGGTCCGGGACAGGGAGTATACAAGCCAAAAACATTCAGTACTTC. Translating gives CASSLSGSGTGSIQAKNIQYF.

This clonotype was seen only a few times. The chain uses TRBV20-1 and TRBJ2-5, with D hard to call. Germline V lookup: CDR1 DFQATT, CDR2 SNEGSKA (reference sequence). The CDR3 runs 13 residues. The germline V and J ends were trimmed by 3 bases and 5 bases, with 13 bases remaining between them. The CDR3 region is CSARVMGEETQYF. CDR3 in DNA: TGCAGTGCTAGGGTTATGGGTGAGGAGACCCAGTACTTC.

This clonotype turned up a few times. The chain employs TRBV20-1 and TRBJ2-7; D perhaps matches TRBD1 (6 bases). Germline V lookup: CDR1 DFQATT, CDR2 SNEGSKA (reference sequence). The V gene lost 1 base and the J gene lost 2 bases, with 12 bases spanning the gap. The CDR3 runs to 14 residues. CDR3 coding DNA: TGCAGTGCTAGAGGAGACAGGTCAACCTACGAGCAGTACGTC. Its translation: CSARGDRSTYEQYV.